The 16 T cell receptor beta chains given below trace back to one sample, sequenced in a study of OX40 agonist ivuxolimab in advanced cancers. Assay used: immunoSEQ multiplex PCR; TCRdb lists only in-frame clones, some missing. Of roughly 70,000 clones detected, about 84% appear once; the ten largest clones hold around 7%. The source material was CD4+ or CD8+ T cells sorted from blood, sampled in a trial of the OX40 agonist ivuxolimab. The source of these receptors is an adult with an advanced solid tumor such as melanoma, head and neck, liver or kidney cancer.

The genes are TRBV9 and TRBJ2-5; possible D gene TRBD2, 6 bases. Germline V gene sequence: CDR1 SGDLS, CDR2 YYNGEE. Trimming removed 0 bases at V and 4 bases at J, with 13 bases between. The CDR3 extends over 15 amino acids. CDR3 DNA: TGTGCCAGCAGCGTAGTCTTAGGAGGGAGAGAGACCCAGTACTTC. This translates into CASSVVLGGRETQYF.

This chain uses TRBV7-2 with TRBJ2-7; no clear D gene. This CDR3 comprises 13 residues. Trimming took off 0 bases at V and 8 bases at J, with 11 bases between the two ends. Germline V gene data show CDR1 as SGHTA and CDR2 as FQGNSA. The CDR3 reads CASSLADRLKQYF. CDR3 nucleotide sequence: TGTGCCAGCAGCTTAGCGGATAGGTTAAAGCAGTACTTC.

The CDR3 DNA sequence: TGTGCCAGCAGCCTAAGGGCGAGGGTGGACACTGAAGCTTTCTTT. This translates into CASSLRARVDTEAFF. V and J are TRBV7-9 and TRBJ1-1; D is unresolved. V dropped 5 bases and J dropped 3 bases, with 16 bases sitting between them. Per the germline V gene, CDR1 is SEHNR and CDR2 is FQNEAQ (reference sequence). The length of the CDR3 is 15 residues. Drawing the rest from reference TRBV7-9 and TRBJ1-1, the complete variable domain is DTGVSQNPRHKITKRGQNVTFRCDPISEHNRLYWYRQTLGQGPEFLTYFQNEAQLEKSRLLSDRFSAERPKGSFSTLEIQRTEQGDSAMYLCASSLRARVDTEAFFGQGTRLTVV.

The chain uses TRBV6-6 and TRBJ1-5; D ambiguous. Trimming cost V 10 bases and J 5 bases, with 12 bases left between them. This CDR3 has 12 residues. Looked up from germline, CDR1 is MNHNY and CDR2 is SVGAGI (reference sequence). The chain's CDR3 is CATKGPDQPQHF. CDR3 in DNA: TGTGCCACCAAAGGACCCGATCAGCCCCAGCATTTT.

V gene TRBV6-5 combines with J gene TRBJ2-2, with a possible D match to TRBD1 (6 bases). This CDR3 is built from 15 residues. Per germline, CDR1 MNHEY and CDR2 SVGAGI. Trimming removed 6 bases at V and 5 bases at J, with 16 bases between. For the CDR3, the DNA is TGTGCCAGCAGCGCTACAGGGATAGGGACCGGGGAGCTGTTTTTT. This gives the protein CASSATGIGTGELFF.

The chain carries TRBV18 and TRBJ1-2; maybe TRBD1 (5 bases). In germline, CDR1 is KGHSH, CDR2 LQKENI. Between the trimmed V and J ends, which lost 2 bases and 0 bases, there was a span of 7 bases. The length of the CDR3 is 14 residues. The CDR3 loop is CASSPSRANYGYTF. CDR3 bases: TGTGCCAGCTCACCAAGCAGGGCTAACTATGGCTACACCTTC.

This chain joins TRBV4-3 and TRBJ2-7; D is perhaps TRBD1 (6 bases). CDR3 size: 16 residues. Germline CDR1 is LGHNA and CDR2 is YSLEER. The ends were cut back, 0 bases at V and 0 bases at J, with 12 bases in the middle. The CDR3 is CASSQDHREGSYEQYF. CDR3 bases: TGCGCCAGCAGCCAAGATCACAGGGAAGGCTCCTACGAGCAGTACTTC.

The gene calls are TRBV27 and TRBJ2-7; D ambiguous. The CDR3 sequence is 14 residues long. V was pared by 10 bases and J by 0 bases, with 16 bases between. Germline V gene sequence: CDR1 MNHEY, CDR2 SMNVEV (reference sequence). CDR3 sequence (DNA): TGTGCCACCAAACGAGGCCTTAGCTCCTACGAGCAGTACTTC. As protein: CATKRGLSSYEQYF.

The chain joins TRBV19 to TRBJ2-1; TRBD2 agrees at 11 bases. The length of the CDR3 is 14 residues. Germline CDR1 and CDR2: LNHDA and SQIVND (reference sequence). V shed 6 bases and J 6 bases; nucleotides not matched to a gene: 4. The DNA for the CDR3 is TGTGCCAGTAGCCCCGGGACTAGCGGCAATGAGCAGTTCTTC. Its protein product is CASSPGTSGNEQFF.

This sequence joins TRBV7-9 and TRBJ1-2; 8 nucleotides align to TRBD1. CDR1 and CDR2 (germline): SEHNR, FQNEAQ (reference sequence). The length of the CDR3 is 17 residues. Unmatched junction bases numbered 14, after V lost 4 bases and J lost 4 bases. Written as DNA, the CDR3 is TGTGCCAGCAGCTCCCGGGACAGGACGCCCACAGGCTATGGCTACACCTTC. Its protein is CASSSRDRTPTGYGYTF.

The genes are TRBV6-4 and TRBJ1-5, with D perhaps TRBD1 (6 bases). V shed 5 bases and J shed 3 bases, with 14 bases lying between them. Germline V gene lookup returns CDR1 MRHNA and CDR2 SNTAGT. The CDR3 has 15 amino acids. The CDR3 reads CASSREGGFNQPQHF. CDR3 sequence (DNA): TGTGCCAGCAGTAGGGAGGGGGGCTTCAATCAGCCCCAGCATTTT.

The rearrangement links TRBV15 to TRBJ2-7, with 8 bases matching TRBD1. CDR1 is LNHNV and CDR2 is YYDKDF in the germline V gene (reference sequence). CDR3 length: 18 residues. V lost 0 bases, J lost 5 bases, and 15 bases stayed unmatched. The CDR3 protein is CATSRERGDRGTRNEQYF. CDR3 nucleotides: TGTGCCACCAGCAGAGAAAGAGGAGACAGGGGTACAAGGAACGAGCAGTACTTC.

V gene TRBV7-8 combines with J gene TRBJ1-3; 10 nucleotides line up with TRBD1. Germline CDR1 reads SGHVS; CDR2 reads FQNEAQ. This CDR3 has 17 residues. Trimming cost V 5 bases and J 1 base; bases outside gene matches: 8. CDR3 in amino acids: CASSPRQGAPSGNTIYF. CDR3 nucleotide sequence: TGTGCCAGCAGCCCTAGACAGGGGGCCCCATCTGGAAACACCATATATTTT.

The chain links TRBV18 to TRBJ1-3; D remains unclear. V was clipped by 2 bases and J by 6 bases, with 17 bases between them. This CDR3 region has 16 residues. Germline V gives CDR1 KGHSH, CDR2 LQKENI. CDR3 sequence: CASSPVPNARQNTIYF. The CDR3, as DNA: TGTGCCAGCTCACCAGTCCCGAACGCCCGACAAAACACCATATATTTT.

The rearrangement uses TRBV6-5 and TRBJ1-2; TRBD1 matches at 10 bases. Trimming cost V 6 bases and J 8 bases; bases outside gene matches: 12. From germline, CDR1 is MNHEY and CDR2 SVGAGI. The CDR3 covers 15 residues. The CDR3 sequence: CASRRTGGVRGGYTF. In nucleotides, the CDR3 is TGTGCCAGCAGAAGGACAGGGGGTGTGAGGGGCGGCTACACCTTC.

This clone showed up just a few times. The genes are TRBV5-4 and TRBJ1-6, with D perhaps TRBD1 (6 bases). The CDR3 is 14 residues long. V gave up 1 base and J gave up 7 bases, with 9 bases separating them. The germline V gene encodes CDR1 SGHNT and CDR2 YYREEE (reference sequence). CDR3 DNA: TGTGCCAGCAGCTTGTGGGGGGCGAATTCACCCCTCCACTTT. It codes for CASSLWGANSPLHF. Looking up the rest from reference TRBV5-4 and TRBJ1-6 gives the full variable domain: ETGVTQSPTHLIKTRGQQVTLRCSSQSGHNTVSWYQQALGQGPQFIFQYYREEENGRGNFPPRFSGLQFPNYSSELNVNALELDDSALYLCASSLWGANSPLHFGNGTRLTVT.